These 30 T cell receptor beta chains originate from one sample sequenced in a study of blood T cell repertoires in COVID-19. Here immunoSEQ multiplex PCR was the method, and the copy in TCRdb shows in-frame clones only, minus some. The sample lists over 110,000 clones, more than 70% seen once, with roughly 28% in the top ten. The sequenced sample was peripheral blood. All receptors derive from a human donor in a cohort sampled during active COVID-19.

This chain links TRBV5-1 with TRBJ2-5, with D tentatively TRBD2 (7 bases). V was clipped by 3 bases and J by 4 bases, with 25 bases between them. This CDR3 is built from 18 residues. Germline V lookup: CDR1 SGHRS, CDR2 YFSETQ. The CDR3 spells CASSSPRAGGRWRETQYF. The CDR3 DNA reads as TGCGCCAGCAGCTCCCCCCGCGCCGGGGGGCGTTGGCGAGAGACCCAGTACTTC.

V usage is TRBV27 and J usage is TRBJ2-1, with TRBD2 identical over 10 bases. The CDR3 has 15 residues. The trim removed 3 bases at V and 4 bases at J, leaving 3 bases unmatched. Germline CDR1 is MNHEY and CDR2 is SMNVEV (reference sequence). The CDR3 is CASSFSSGGYNEQFF. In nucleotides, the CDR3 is TGTGCCAGCAGTTTTTCTAGCGGGGGATACAATGAGCAGTTCTTC.

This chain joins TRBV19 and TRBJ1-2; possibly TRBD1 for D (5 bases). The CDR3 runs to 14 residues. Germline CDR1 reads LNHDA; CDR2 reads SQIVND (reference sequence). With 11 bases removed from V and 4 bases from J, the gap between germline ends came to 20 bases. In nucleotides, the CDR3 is TGTGCCTCCACCCTAAGGGGTATACTCTATGGCTACACCTTC. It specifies CASTLRGILYGYTF.

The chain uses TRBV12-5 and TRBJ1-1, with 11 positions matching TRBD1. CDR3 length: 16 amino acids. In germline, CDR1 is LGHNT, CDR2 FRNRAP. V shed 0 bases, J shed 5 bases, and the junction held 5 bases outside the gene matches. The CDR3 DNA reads TGTGCTAGTGGTTTGGTGGGACAGGGGGGATGGACTGAAGCTTTCTTT. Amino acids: CASGLVGQGGWTEAFF.

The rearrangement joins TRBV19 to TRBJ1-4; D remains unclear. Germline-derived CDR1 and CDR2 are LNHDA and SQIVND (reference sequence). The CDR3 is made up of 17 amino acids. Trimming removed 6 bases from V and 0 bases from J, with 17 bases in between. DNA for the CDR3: TGTGCCAGTAGCCCTAGGCTTAGCGGGGCAACTAATGAAAAACTGTTTTTT. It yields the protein CASSPRLSGATNEKLFF.

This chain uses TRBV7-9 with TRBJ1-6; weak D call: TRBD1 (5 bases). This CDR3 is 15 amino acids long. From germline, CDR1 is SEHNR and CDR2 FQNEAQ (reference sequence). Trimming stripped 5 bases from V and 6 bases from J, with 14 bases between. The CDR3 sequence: CASSLLGRGNSPLHF. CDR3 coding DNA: TGTGCCAGCAGCCTCCTGGGGCGGGGTAATTCACCCCTCCACTTT.

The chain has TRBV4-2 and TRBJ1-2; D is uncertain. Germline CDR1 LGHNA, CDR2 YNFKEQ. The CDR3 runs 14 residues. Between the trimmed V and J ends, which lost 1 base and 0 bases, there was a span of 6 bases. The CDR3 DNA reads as TGTGCCAGCAGCCAAGCGCGGGCTAACTATGGCTACACCTTC. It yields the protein CASSQARANYGYTF.

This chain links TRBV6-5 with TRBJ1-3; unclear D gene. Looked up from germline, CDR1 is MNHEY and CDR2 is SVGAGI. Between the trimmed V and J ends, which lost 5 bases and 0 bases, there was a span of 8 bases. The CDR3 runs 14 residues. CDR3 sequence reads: CASSLGYSGNTIYF. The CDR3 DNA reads TGTGCCAGCAGTCTCGGGTACTCTGGAAACACCATATATTTT.

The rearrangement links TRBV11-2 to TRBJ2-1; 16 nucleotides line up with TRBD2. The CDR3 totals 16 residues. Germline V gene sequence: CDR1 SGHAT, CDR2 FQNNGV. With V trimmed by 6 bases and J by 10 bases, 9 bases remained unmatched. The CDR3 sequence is CASRDSGLAGGREQFF. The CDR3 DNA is TGTGCCAGCAGGGACTCGGGACTAGCGGGGGGGCGGGAGCAGTTCTTC.

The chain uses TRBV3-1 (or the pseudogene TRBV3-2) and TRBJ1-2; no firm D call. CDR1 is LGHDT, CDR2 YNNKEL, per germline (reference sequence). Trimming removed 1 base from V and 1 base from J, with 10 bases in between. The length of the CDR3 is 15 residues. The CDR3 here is CASSQGFWLNYGYTF. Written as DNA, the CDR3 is TGTGCCAGCAGCCAAGGTTTTTGGCTTAACTATGGCTACACCTTC.

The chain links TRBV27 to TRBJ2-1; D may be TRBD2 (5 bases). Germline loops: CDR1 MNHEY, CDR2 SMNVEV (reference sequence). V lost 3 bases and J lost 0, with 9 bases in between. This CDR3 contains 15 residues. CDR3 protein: CASSFSGSSYNEQFF. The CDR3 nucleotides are TGTGCCAGCAGTTTTTCGGGGAGCTCCTACAATGAGCAGTTCTTC.

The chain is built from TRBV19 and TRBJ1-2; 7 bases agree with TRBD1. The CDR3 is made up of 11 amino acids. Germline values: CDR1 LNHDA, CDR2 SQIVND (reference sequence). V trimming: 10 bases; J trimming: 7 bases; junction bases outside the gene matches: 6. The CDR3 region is CATRTGIGYTF. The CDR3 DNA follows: TGTGCCACCCGGACAGGAATTGGCTACACCTTC.

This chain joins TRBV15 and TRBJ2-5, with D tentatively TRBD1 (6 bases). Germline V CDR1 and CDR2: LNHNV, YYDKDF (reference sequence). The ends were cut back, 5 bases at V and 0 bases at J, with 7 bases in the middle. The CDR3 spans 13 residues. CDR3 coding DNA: TGTGCCACCAGCGGGGACAACCAAGAGACCCAGTACTTC. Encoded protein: CATSGDNQETQYF.

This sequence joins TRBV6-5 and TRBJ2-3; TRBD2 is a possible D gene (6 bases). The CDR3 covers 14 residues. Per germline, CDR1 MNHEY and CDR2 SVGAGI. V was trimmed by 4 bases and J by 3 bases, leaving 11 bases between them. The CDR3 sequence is CASSSIAATDTQYF. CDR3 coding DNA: TGTGCCAGCAGTTCAATAGCGGCTACAGATACGCAGTATTTT.

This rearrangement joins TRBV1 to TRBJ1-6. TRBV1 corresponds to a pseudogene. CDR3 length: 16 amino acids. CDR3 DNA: TGCACCAGCAGCCCTAATTCCGGGTCCAATAATTCACCCCTCCACTTT. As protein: CTSSPNSGSNNSPLHF.

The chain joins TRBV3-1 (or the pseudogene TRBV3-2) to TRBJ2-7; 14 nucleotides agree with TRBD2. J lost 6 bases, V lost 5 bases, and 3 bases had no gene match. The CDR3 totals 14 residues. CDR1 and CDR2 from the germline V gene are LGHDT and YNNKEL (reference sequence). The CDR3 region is CASSSGLAGVEQYF. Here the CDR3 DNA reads TGTGCCAGCAGCTCGGGACTAGCGGGGGTCGAGCAGTACTTC.

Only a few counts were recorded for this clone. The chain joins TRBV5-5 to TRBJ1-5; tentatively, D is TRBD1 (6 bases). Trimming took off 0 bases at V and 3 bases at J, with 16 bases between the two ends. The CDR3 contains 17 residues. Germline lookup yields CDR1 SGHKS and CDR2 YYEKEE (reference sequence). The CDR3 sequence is CASSLDRVGTTNQPQHF. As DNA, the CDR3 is TGTGCCAGCAGCTTGGACAGGGTAGGGACTACCAATCAGCCCCAGCATTTT.

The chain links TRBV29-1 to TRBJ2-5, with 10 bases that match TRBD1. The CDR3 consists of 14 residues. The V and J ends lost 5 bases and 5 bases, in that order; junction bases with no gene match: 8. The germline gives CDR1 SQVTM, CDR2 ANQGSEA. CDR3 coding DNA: TGCAGCGTTAAATTCGGGACAGGGGTCGAGACCCAGTACTTC. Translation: CSVKFGTGVETQYF. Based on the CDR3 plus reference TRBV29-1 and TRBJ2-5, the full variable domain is SAVISQKPSRDICQRGTSLTIQCQVDSQVTMMFWYRQQPGQSLTLIATANQGSEATYESGFVIDKFPISRPNLTFSTLTVSNMSPEDSSIYLCSVKFGTGVETQYFGPGTRLLVL.

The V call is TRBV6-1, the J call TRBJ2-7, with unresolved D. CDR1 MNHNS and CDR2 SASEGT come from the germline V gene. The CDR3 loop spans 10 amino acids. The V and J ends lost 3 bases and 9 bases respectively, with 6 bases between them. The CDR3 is CASSETRQYF. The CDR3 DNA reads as TGTGCCAGCAGTGAGACACGGCAGTACTTC.

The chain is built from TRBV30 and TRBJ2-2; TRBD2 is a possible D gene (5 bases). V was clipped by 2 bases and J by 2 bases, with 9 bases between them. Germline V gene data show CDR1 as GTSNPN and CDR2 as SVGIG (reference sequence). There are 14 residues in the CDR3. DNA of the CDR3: TGTGCCTGGAGTCCGCCTAGCAACACCGGGGAGCTGTTTTTT. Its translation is CAWSPPSNTGELFF.

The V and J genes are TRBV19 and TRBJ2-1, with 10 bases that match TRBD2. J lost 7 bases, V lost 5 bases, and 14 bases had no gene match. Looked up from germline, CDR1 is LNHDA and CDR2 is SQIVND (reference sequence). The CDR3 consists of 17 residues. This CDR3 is CASSPQGELAGWNEQFF. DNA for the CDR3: TGTGCCAGTAGTCCCCAGGGGGAACTAGCGGGGTGGAATGAGCAGTTCTTC.

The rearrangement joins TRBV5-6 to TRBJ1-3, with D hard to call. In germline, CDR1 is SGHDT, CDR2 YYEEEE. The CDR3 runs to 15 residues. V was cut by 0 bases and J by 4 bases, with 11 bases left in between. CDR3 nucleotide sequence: TGTGCCAGCAGCTTGGCCCGCACTTGGGGAAACACCATATATTTT. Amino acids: CASSLARTWGNTIYF.

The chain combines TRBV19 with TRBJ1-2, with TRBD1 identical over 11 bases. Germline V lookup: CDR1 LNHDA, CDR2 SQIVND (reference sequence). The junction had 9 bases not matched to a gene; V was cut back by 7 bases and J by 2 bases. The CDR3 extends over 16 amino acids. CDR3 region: CASITVGTGGNYGYTF. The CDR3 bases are TGTGCCAGTATCACCGTCGGGACAGGGGGAAACTATGGCTACACCTTC.

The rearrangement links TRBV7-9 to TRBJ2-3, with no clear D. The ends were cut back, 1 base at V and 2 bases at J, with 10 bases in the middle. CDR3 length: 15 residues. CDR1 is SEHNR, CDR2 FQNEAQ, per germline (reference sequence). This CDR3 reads CASSLGWADTDTQYF. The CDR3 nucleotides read TGTGCCAGCAGCTTAGGGTGGGCAGACACAGATACGCAGTATTTT.

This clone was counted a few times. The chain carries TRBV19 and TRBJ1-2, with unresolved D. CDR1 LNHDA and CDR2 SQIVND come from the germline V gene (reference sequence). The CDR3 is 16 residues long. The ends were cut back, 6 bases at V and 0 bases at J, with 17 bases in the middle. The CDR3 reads CASSMEGGYSNYGYTF. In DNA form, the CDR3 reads TGTGCCAGTAGCATGGAGGGCGGATATTCTAACTATGGCTACACCTTC.

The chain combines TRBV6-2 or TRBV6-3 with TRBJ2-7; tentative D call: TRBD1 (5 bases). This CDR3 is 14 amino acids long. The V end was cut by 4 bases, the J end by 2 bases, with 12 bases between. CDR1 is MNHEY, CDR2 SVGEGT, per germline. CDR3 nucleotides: TGTGCCAGCAGTTTCGACAGCCCTCCCTACGAGCAGTACTTC. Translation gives CASSFDSPPYEQYF.

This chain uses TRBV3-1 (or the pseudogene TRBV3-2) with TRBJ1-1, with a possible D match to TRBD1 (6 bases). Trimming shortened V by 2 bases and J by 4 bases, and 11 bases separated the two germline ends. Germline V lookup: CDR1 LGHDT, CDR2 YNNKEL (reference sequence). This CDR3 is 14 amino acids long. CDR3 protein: CASSQTGGSTEAFF. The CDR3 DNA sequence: TGTGCCAGCAGCCAAACGGGGGGCAGCACTGAAGCTTTCTTT.

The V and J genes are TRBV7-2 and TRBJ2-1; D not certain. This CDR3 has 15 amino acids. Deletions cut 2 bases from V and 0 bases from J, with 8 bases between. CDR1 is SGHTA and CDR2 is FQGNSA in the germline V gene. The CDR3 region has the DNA TGTGCCAGCAGCTTACGACGGAGCTCCTACAATGAGCAGTTCTTC. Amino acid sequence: CASSLRRSSYNEQFF.

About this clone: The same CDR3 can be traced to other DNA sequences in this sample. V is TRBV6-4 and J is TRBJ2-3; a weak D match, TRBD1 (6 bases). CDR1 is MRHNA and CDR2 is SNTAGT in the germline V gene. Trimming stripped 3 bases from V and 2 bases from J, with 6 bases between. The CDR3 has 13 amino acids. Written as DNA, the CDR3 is TGTGCCAGCAGTGAGGGGGCCACAGATACGCAGTATTTT. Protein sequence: CASSEGATDTQYF.

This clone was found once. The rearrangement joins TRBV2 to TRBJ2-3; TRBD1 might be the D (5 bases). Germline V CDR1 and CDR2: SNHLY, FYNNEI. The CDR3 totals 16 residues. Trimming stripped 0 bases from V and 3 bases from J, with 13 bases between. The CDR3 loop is CASSEAGYRTTDTQYF. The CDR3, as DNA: TGTGCCAGCAGTGAAGCGGGGTACAGGACAACAGATACGCAGTATTTT.